This T cell receptor beta chain comes out of a study of shared clonotypes between healthy human individuals. CDR1 and CDR2 from the germline V gene are MDHEN and SYDVKM. V was pared by 8 bases and J by 3 bases, with 10 bases between. The CDR3 covers 12 residues. Measured with immunoSEQ multiplex PCR; TCRdb has only the in-frame clones, and not every one. This sample has a few million clones, with 80% to 95% found just once. This sequence joins TRBV28 and TRBJ1-1; maybe TRBD1 (5 bases). The sequence came from a man between 18 and 29 years old in good health. Some clones in this sample may be carry-over from other donors' samples. The sequenced sample consisted of naive CD4+ T cells from PBMCs. Subset given: CD45RA+ positively selected. CDR3 DNA: TGTGCCAGCGGGGGAGTAGACACTGAAGCTTTCTTT. This codes for CASGGVDTEAFF.